The 4 T cell receptor beta chains below were found in one sample sequenced in a study of Graves' ophthalmopathy and Graves' hyperthyroidism. RNA transcripts yielded amplified TCR beta CDR3 regions. Following a first-round RT-PCR that used HTBI primers, a second-round multiplex PCR was carried out. Each CDR3 protein is one row after TCRdb ran MiXCR on the multiplex PCR reads. The data contain about 240,000 distinct CDR3 sequences, roughly 50% of them singletons. The sample taken for sequencing was peripheral blood. These receptors all stem from an adult man with Graves' ophthalmopathy.

There are a few counts of this clonotype. The chain couples TRBV19 to TRBJ1-5, with TRBD1 matching 7 bases. The CDR3 consists of 15 residues. The V segment lost 3 bases and the J segment 5 bases; nucleotides outside the gene matches: 7. Looked up from germline, CDR1 is LNHDA and CDR2 is SQIVND (reference sequence). The CDR3 loop reads CASSITTGSYQPQHF. For the CDR3, the DNA is TGTGCCAGTAGTATCACGACAGGGAGCTATCAGCCCCAGCATTTT.

The chain carries TRBV20-1 and TRBJ1-6, with unresolved D. There are 16 residues in the CDR3. The V end was cut by 1 base, the J end by 7 bases, with 17 bases between. Germline V lookup: CDR1 DFQATT, CDR2 SNEGSKA (reference sequence). In DNA form, the CDR3 reads TGCAGTGCTAGAGCGGGGAGGGCTTCACTGAATTCACCCCTCCACTTT. Its protein product is CSARAGRASLNSPLHF.

The chain couples TRBV3-1 to TRBJ1-2; TRBD1 is a possible D gene (5 bases). Deletions cut 3 bases from V and 3 bases from J, with 11 bases between. CDR3 size: 14 residues. CDR1 LGHDT and CDR2 YNNKEL come from the germline V gene (reference sequence). The CDR3 DNA reads TGTGCCAGCAGCCACCAGGGAGAGGACTATGGCTACACCTTC. It yields the protein CASSHQGEDYGYTF.

CDR3: CASSPDSFSYGYTF. The CDR3 bases are TGTGCCAGCAGCCCGGACAGCTTCTCTTATGGCTACACCTTC. The J gene is TRBJ1-2, the V gene TRBV27; maybe TRBD1 (6 bases). CDR3 length: 14 residues. CDR1 MNHEY and CDR2 SMNVEV come from the germline V gene (reference sequence). Trimming removed 6 bases from V and 5 bases from J, with 16 bases in between.